What follows are 31 T cell receptor beta chains derived from one specimen sequenced in a study of blood T cell repertoires in COVID-19. The data were produced by immunoSEQ multiplex PCR, yet TCRdb's version contains in-frame clones alone and is incomplete. This table has some 80,000 clones, over 80% appearing once. The specimen was peripheral blood. The receptors shown here come from a human donor in a cohort sampled during active COVID-19.

The chain recombines TRBV5-1 with TRBJ1-3, with D uncertain. V gave up 0 bases and J gave up 2 bases, with 9 bases separating them. Germline V lookup: CDR1 SGHRS, CDR2 YFSETQ. CDR3 length: 15 amino acids. The CDR3 region is CASSLVPGTGNTIYF. CDR3 coding DNA: TGCGCCAGCAGCTTGGTACCCGGGACTGGAAACACCATATATTTT.

This chain links TRBV5-1 with TRBJ2-2; D not certain. The CDR3 has 15 residues. V was shortened by 3 bases and J by 4 bases, with 13 bases between the two germline ends. Germline V gene data show CDR1 as SGHRS and CDR2 as YFSETQ. CDR3 nucleotides: TGCGCCAGCAGCTCCCCGGCGCGAGGCACCGGGGAGCTGTTTTTT. This sequence encodes CASSSPARGTGELFF.

This chain links TRBV7-2 with TRBJ1-2; 7 nucleotides match TRBD1. Germline V gives CDR1 SGHTA, CDR2 FQGNSA. The trim removed 5 bases at V and 8 bases at J, leaving 5 bases unmatched. The CDR3 consists of 12 residues. Here the CDR3 DNA reads TGTGCCAGCAGCCACGACAGGGTCGGCTACACCTTC. Its protein is CASSHDRVGYTF. Based on the CDR3 plus reference TRBV7-2 and TRBJ1-2, the full variable domain is GAGVSQSPSNKVTEKGKDVELRCDPISGHTALYWYRQSLGQGLEFLIYFQGNSAPDKSGLPSDRFSAERTGGSVSTLTIQRTQQEDSAVYLCASSHDRVGYTFGSGTRLTVV.

The chain couples TRBV27 to TRBJ1-1; unclear D gene. Trimming shortened V by 6 bases and J by 7 bases, and 21 bases separated the two germline ends. CDR3 length equals 15 residues. Looked up from germline, CDR1 is MNHEY and CDR2 is SMNVEV (reference sequence). The CDR3 DNA reads as TGTGCCAGCAGACACCTTACGCTCTCTGGAGGTGAAGCTTTCTTT. This translates into CASRHLTLSGGEAFF.

The chain uses TRBV4-1 and TRBJ1-5, with D perhaps TRBD1 (5 bases). Trimming removed 1 base at V and 8 bases at J, with 15 bases between. The CDR3 spans 15 residues. Germline V gives CDR1 MGHRA, CDR2 YSYEKL. CDR3: CASSQVRRGNEPQHF. CDR3 in DNA: TGCGCCAGCAGCCAAGTGAGGCGGGGGAATGAGCCCCAGCATTTT.

The genes are TRBV4-1 and TRBJ2-3; 9 bases are shared with TRBD2. V lost 4 bases, J lost 2 bases, and 13 bases stayed unmatched. CDR3 length equals 18 residues. Germline-derived CDR1 and CDR2 are MGHRA and YSYEKL. The CDR3 nucleotides are TGCGCCAGCAGCCTCGTCGGGGCTAGCGGGGCTTACACAGATACGCAGTATTTT. Protein product: CASSLVGASGAYTDTQYF.

The J gene is TRBJ2-5, the V gene TRBV7-8, with 11 nucleotides matching TRBD2. Trimming at V came to 8 bases and at J to 2 bases, leaving 10 bases not matched to a gene. The CDR3 contains 16 residues. The germline CDR1 and CDR2 sequences are SGHVS and FQNEAQ. The CDR3 loop is CASARGTSGGQETQYF. The CDR3 DNA reads as TGTGCCAGCGCCCGAGGCACTAGCGGGGGTCAAGAGACCCAGTACTTC.

This CDR3 reads CASSLDGSYGYTF. The CDR3 DNA reads as TGTGCCAGCAGCTTAGATGGCAGCTATGGCTACACCTTC. The chain has TRBV7-2 and TRBJ1-2; D is ambiguous. Germline CDR1 and CDR2: SGHTA and FQGNSA. This CDR3 region has 13 residues. The V gene lost 1 base and the J gene lost 4 bases, with 7 bases spanning the gap.

J is TRBJ2-2 and V is TRBV5-8; D is unclear. V lost 6 bases, J lost 6 bases, and 9 bases lay in between. CDR1 and CDR2 (germline): SGHTS, YDEGEE. The CDR3 has 12 residues. For the CDR3, the DNA is TGTGCCAGCAAGCAGCGCCCCGGGGAGCTGTTTTTT. Translating it yields CASKQRPGELFF. The full variable domain, completed using reference TRBV5-8 and TRBJ2-2, is EAGVTQSPTHLIKTRGQQATLRCSPISGHTSVYWYQQALGLGLQFLLWYDEGEERNRGNFPPRFSGRQFPNYSSELNVNALELEDSALYLCASKQRPGELFFGEGSRLTVL.

The V and J genes are TRBV6-1 and TRBJ2-3; D is undetermined. This CDR3 is 11 amino acids long. The V end lost 6 bases, the J end lost 2 bases, and 3 bases lay between the germline ends. Per germline, CDR1 MNHNS and CDR2 SASEGT. The CDR3: CASSSTDTQYF. CDR3 DNA sequence: TGTGCCAGCAGCTCCACAGATACGCAGTATTTT.

The chain combines TRBV7-2 with TRBJ2-2; TRBD2 matches at 7 bases. The V gene's germline CDR1 is SGHTA and CDR2 FQGNSA. This CDR3 comprises 17 residues. The J segment lost 4 bases and the V segment lost 6 bases, leaving 14 bases of the junction unmatched. The CDR3 here is CASRTASSSGVTGELFF. The CDR3 DNA reads TGTGCCAGCAGAACTGCCTCTTCTAGCGGTGTCACCGGGGAGCTGTTTTTT.

CDR3 protein: CASSYARQGANGYTF. DNA for the CDR3: TGTGCCAGCAGTTACGCCCGACAGGGGGCCAATGGCTACACCTTC. The rearrangement joins TRBV6-5 to TRBJ1-2, with 10 bases fitting TRBD1. Trimming took 2 bases from V and 6 from J; bases not matched to a gene: 6. CDR1 and CDR2 from the germline V gene are MNHEY and SVGAGI. This CDR3 contains 15 residues.

The chain links TRBV6-5 to TRBJ2-7; D remains ambiguous. Germline CDR1 and CDR2: MNHEY and SVGAGI. The CDR3 consists of 14 residues. With 6 bases removed from V and 0 bases from J, the gap between germline ends came to 12 bases. CDR3 loop: CASSLGEVSYEQYF. The CDR3 DNA reads as TGTGCCAGCAGCCTAGGAGAGGTCTCCTACGAGCAGTACTTC.

This clone qualifies as medium-sized (0.01 to 0.1%). The chain carries TRBV7-9 and TRBJ1-1; a weak D match, TRBD1 (6 bases). Germline assignment: CDR1 SEHNR and CDR2 FQNEAQ (reference sequence). The CDR3 consists of 14 residues. V was cut by 5 bases and J by 4 bases, with 14 bases left in between. As DNA, the CDR3 is TGTGCCAGCAGCCCTCTCACAGGGATCACTGAAGCTTTCTTT. This sequence encodes CASSPLTGITEAFF.

V usage is TRBV27 and J usage is TRBJ2-3, with TRBD2 matching over 9 bases. CDR3 length: 16 amino acids. J was trimmed by 2 bases and V by 4 bases; bases with no gene match: 7. The V gene's germline CDR1 is MNHEY and CDR2 SMNVEV (reference sequence). The CDR3 nucleotides read TGTGCCAGCAGTTCCCGACTAGCGGCCTCCACAGATACGCAGTATTTT. Its protein product is CASSSRLAASTDTQYF.

The chain carries TRBV5-1 and TRBJ2-2, with D possibly TRBD1 on 6 matching bases. The V and J ends lost 4 bases and 4 bases respectively, with 14 bases between them. CDR3 size: 15 residues. CDR1 and CDR2 (germline): SGHRS, YFSETQ. CDR3 sequence: CASSPDSRGTGELFF. For the CDR3, the DNA is TGCGCCAGCAGCCCGGACAGCCGGGGCACCGGGGAGCTGTTTTTT.

This rearrangement joins TRBV30 to TRBJ2-1; 12 bases fit TRBD1. V lost 2 bases to trimming and J lost 2 bases; unmatched junction nucleotides: 4. Looked up from germline, CDR1 is GTSNPN and CDR2 is SVGIG (reference sequence). CDR3 length equals 16 residues. CDR3 sequence reads: CAWSPGQGAAYNEQFF. CDR3 DNA: TGTGCCTGGAGTCCGGGACAGGGGGCGGCCTACAATGAGCAGTTCTTC. Filled out from reference TRBV30 and TRBJ2-1, the complete variable domain reads SQTIHQWPATLVQPVGSPLSLECTVEGTSNPNLYWYRQAAGRGLQLLFYSVGIGQISSEVPQNLSASRPQDRQFILSSKKLLLSDSGFYLCAWSPGQGAAYNEQFFGPGTRLTVL.

This sequence joins TRBV28 and TRBJ2-3, with TRBD1 as a possible D gene (5 bases). This CDR3 has 15 residues. Trimming left V 6 bases short and J 0 bases short, with 13 bases between. Germline V lookup: CDR1 MDHEN, CDR2 SYDVKM. CDR3 nucleotide sequence: TGTGCCAGCAGCCGGACAACCACTAGCACAGATACGCAGTATTTT. It codes for CASSRTTTSTDTQYF.

This clone was observed once. The gene calls are TRBV3-1 (or the pseudogene TRBV3-2) and TRBJ1-1, with D unclear. The ends were cut back, 4 bases at V and 5 bases at J, with 17 bases in the middle. Germline assignment: CDR1 LGHDT and CDR2 YNNKEL (reference sequence). The CDR3 consists of 15 residues. Here the CDR3 DNA reads TGTGCCAGCAGCCTTAGACTCGTCCGGAGAACTGAAGCTTTCTTT. As protein: CASSLRLVRRTEAFF.

In its sample, this clone was seen once. J is TRBJ2-3 and V is TRBV9, with 14 bases lining up with TRBD2. CDR3 length equals 17 residues. Unmatched junction bases numbered 8, after V lost 4 bases and J lost 4 bases. Germline V gives CDR1 SGDLS, CDR2 YYNGEE. The CDR3: CASSLRLAGGPADTQYF. The CDR3 DNA is TGTGCCAGCAGCCTACGACTAGCGGGAGGGCCGGCAGATACGCAGTATTTT.

J is TRBJ2-7 and V is TRBV7-8, with D maybe TRBD1 (5 bases). Germline assignment: CDR1 SGHVS and CDR2 FQNEAQ. The CDR3 loop spans 14 amino acids. Trimming took 1 base from V and 3 from J, leaving 10 bases between them. The CDR3 region is CASSLGQRIYEQYF. The CDR3 DNA is TGTGCCAGCAGCTTAGGACAGAGGATCTACGAGCAGTACTTC.

The chain has TRBV28 and TRBJ2-2; 7 bases map to TRBD1. Looked up from germline, CDR1 is MDHEN and CDR2 is SYDVKM. The V gene end was trimmed by 6 bases and the J gene end by 1 base; junction bases not matched to a gene: 5. The CDR3 consists of 15 residues. DNA of the CDR3: TGTGCCAGCAGGGAACAGGGGAAGAACACCGGGGAGCTGTTTTTT. It specifies CASREQGKNTGELFF.

The J gene is TRBJ2-3, the V gene TRBV9; 11 bases align to TRBD2. J lost 2 bases, V lost 3 bases, and 2 bases had no gene match. Germline loops: CDR1 SGDLS, CDR2 YYNGEE. This CDR3 comprises 15 residues. The CDR3 DNA follows: TGTGCCAGCAGCGCTAGCGGGAGGTACACAGATACGCAGTATTTT. It codes for CASSASGRYTDTQYF.

The rearrangement uses TRBV30 and TRBJ1-2; 8 bases match TRBD1. The ends lost 0 bases at V and 4 bases at J; junction bases unmatched: 10. The CDR3 contains 16 residues. Germline V gene data show CDR1 as GTSNPN and CDR2 as SVGIG (reference sequence). CDR3 sequence reads: CAWSVTRTGTIYGYTF. For the CDR3, the DNA is TGTGCCTGGAGTGTGACTCGGACAGGGACCATCTATGGCTACACCTTC.

The rearrangement joins TRBV19 to TRBJ1-1, with a possible D match to TRBD1 (5 bases). The CDR3 is 17 residues long. Trimming removed 3 bases from V and 6 bases from J, with 23 bases in between. The V gene's germline CDR1 is LNHDA and CDR2 SQIVND (reference sequence). DNA for the CDR3: TGTGCCAGTAGTATGGGGCATAGGGGCCCGCCGTGGGCTGAAGCTTTCTTT. This encodes CASSMGHRGPPWAEAFF.

The rearrangement uses TRBV12-3 or TRBV12-4 and TRBJ1-1; D is unresolved. This CDR3 has 13 amino acids. Trimming left V 2 bases short and J 3 bases short, with 7 bases between. This chain's CDR3 is CASSLFPDTEAFF. DNA for the CDR3: TGTGCCAGCAGTTTATTCCCGGACACTGAAGCTTTCTTT.

The V gene is TRBV6-5, the J gene TRBJ2-7; TRBD2 aligns across 7 bases. The V gene end was trimmed by 5 bases and the J gene end by 4 bases; junction bases not matched to a gene: 11. From germline, CDR1 is MNHEY and CDR2 SVGAGI. The CDR3 is 15 amino acids. CDR3 sequence reads: CASSPTGLTNYEQYF. The CDR3 coding sequence is TGTGCCAGCAGTCCGACGGGACTAACAAATTACGAGCAGTACTTC.

The rearrangement uses TRBV27 and TRBJ1-2, with D possibly TRBD1 on 6 matching bases. The V end lost 6 bases, the J end lost 8 bases, and 19 bases lay between the germline ends. CDR3 length: 14 residues. CDR1 is MNHEY, CDR2 SMNVEV, per germline (reference sequence). DNA of the CDR3: TGTGCCAGCAGGGGGTCCGGGGGGCATCGGGGCTACACCTTC. This encodes CASRGSGGHRGYTF.

V is TRBV18 and J is TRBJ1-6; 8 positions agree with TRBD1. The J segment lost 6 bases and the V segment lost 3 bases, leaving 1 base of the junction unmatched. Germline V gene sequence: CDR1 KGHSH, CDR2 LQKENI. CDR3 length: 14 amino acids. This chain's CDR3 is CASSPDRGNSPLHF. The DNA of the CDR3 is TGTGCCAGCTCACCCGACAGGGGTAATTCACCCCTCCACTTT. Together with reference TRBV18 and TRBJ1-6, the CDR3 gives the full variable domain: NAGVMQNPRHLVRRRGQEARLRCSPMKGHSHVYWYRQLPEEGLKFMVYLQKENIIDESGMPKERFSAEFPKEGPSILRIQQVVRGDSAAYFCASSPDRGNSPLHFGNGTRLTVT.

The chain uses TRBV7-8 and TRBJ2-7; TRBD1 is a possible D gene (6 bases). The germline CDR1 and CDR2 sequences are SGHVS and FQNEAQ. This CDR3 is 15 amino acids long. V was pared by 7 bases and J by 7 bases, with 23 bases between. The chain's CDR3 is CASTLTSTGPGEQYF. CDR3 bases: TGTGCCAGCACCCTTACCTCAACAGGGCCGGGGGAGCAGTACTTC. Full variable domain (rest looked up from reference TRBV7-8 and TRBJ2-7): GAGVSQSPRYKVAKRGQDVALRCDPISGHVSLFWYQQALGQGPEFLTYFQNEAQLDKSGLPSDRFFAERPEGSVSTLKIQRTQQEDSAVYLCASTLTSTGPGEQYFGPGTRLTVT.

The V gene is TRBV3-1 (or the pseudogene TRBV3-2), the J gene TRBJ2-5; 8 nucleotides align to TRBD2. This CDR3 has 16 amino acids. Germline lookup yields CDR1 LGHDT and CDR2 YNNKEL (reference sequence). Trimming cost V 3 bases and J 0 bases; bases outside gene matches: 6. The CDR3 DNA follows: TGTGCCAGCAGCCAGATGAGCGGGGGCCACCAAGAGACCCAGTACTTC. It is translated as CASSQMSGGHQETQYF.